Listed here are 21 T cell receptor beta chains from one sample, sequenced in a study of cytomegalovirus exposure and HLA in healthy donors. PCR primers comprised 60 Vbeta and 13 Jbeta primers. Generated by immunoSEQ multiplex PCR, the TCRdb table keeps only in-frame clones and is missing some. Of about 140,000 clones in the sample, more than 75% were seen once. Input material: PBMCs. All receptors come from a man aged 18-30 years in good health and CMV-seropositive.

V and J are TRBV28 and TRBJ1-2, with D perhaps matching TRBD1 (5 bases). This CDR3 contains 16 residues. CDR1 and CDR2 from the germline V gene are MDHEN and SYDVKM. V was clipped by 1 base and J by 3 bases, with 15 bases between them. CDR3 in DNA: TGTGCCAGCAGTTTATCCAGGGTCAGGGTGGACTATGGCTACACCTTC. Translation gives CASSLSRVRVDYGYTF.

The rearrangement links TRBV5-4 to TRBJ2-3, with D possibly matching TRBD2 (5 bases). In germline, CDR1 is SGHNT, CDR2 YYREEE (reference sequence). Trimming took 0 bases from V and 7 from J, leaving 12 bases between them. CDR3 length: 14 amino acids. The chain's CDR3 is CASSLEYPGNTQYF. The CDR3 DNA reads as TGTGCCAGCAGCTTGGAGTACCCCGGGAATACGCAGTATTTT.

The chain recombines TRBV7-2 with TRBJ1-4; 8 bases are shared with TRBD1. CDR1 and CDR2 from the germline V gene are SGHTA and FQGNSA. J was trimmed by 8 bases and V by 2 bases; bases with no gene match: 10. The CDR3 is 16 amino acids. The CDR3 nucleotides are TGTGCCAGCAGCTTAAACCAGGGGGCGCGGGGGGAAAAACTGTTTTTT. This sequence encodes CASSLNQGARGEKLFF.

V and J are TRBV27 and TRBJ2-7, with 8 bases lining up with TRBD1. Germline V lookup: CDR1 MNHEY, CDR2 SMNVEV (reference sequence). The CDR3 sequence is 17 residues long. After removal of 4 bases from V and 1 base from J, the junction contained 12 bases not matched to a gene. The CDR3: CASSSLPGGVSSYEQYF. CDR3 coding DNA: TGTGCCAGCAGTTCCCTTCCAGGGGGCGTATCGTCCTACGAGCAGTACTTC.

The V call is TRBV6-5, the J call TRBJ2-4, with D unresolved. Germline values: CDR1 MNHEY, CDR2 SVGAGI. The V and J ends lost 7 bases and 0 bases respectively, with 10 bases between them. The CDR3 runs 14 residues. This CDR3 is CASTSPGAKNIQYF. The CDR3 DNA follows: TGTGCCAGCACCTCGCCCGGAGCCAAAAACATTCAGTACTTC.

This rearrangement joins TRBV9 to TRBJ2-1; D ambiguous. The germline CDR1 and CDR2 sequences are SGDLS and YYNGEE. V dropped 0 bases and J dropped 0 bases, with 13 bases sitting between them. The CDR3 sequence is 17 residues long. This chain's CDR3 is CASSVARSVYSYNEQFF. The CDR3 DNA sequence: TGTGCCAGCAGCGTAGCTCGGTCCGTATACTCCTACAATGAGCAGTTCTTC.

The genes are TRBV9 and TRBJ1-4; 7 bases are shared with TRBD1. Germline CDR1 is SGDLS and CDR2 is YYNGEE. J was trimmed by 8 bases and V by 7 bases; bases with no gene match: 8. The CDR3 runs to 13 residues. The CDR3 nucleotides are TGTGCCAGCGAGGGACAGAGGTACGAAAAACTGTTTTTT. It yields the protein CASEGQRYEKLFF.

The chain joins TRBV27 to TRBJ1-1; 12 bases are shared with TRBD1. Trimming at V came to 2 bases and at J to 4 bases, leaving 2 bases not matched to a gene. The CDR3 totals 15 residues. Germline V CDR1 and CDR2: MNHEY, SMNVEV (reference sequence). Here the CDR3 DNA reads TGTGCCAGCAGTTTAGGGACAGGGGGCGGCACTGAAGCTTTCTTT. Protein sequence: CASSLGTGGGTEAFF.

The chain uses TRBV25-1 and TRBJ1-1, with 8 nucleotides matching TRBD1. Germline trimming cut 3 bases from V and 1 base from J; bases unmatched to any gene: 1. The CDR3 has 14 residues. Germline V CDR1 and CDR2: MGHDK, SYGVNS. CDR3 nucleotides: TGTGCCAGCAGTGACCAGGGGGCGAACACTGAAGCTTTCTTT. It translates to CASSDQGANTEAFF.

J is TRBJ1-5 and V is TRBV19; D perhaps matches TRBD1 (5 bases). The CDR3 sequence is 15 residues long. The germline V and J ends were trimmed by 3 bases and 10 bases, with 19 bases remaining between them. The germline V gene encodes CDR1 LNHDA and CDR2 SQIVND (reference sequence). The CDR3 is CASSMGQGANFPQHF. The CDR3 region has the DNA TGTGCCAGTAGTATGGGGCAGGGCGCGAATTTCCCCCAGCATTTT.

V usage is TRBV6-1 and J usage is TRBJ2-3, with D uncertain. Trimming pared 1 base from V and 2 bases from J, leaving 10 bases between. The CDR3 totals 15 residues. Per germline, CDR1 MNHNS and CDR2 SASEGT. The CDR3 reads CASSEGAMHTDTQYF. CDR3 nucleotide sequence: TGTGCCAGCAGTGAAGGTGCTATGCACACAGATACGCAGTATTTT.

The V gene is TRBV5-1, the J gene TRBJ1-2; D unresolved. The CDR3 length is 14 residues. The V gene's germline CDR1 is SGHRS and CDR2 YFSETQ. V shed 0 bases and J shed 2 bases, with 8 bases lying between them. The CDR3 sequence: CASSLDAGNYGYTF. In nucleotides, the CDR3 is TGCGCCAGCAGCTTGGATGCGGGAAACTATGGCTACACCTTC.

The gene calls are TRBV19 and TRBJ1-5, with 8 positions matching TRBD1. The trim removed 3 bases at V and 4 bases at J, leaving 11 bases unmatched. This CDR3 has 17 residues. Germline CDR1 LNHDA, CDR2 SQIVND (reference sequence). This CDR3 is CASSMSGSRGPNQPQHF. CDR3 bases: TGTGCCAGTAGTATGTCTGGGTCCAGGGGGCCTAATCAGCCCCAGCATTTT.

This clone has only one observation. The chain couples TRBV18 to TRBJ2-7, with 10 bases that match TRBD1. With 6 bases clipped from V and 9 bases from J, the junction kept 17 bases outside the gene matches. The CDR3 length is 16 residues. CDR1 and CDR2 from the germline V gene are KGHSH and LQKENI. In nucleotides, the CDR3 is TGTGCCAGCTCTCCAGGGCCCGGACAGGGGGTTAAGGGGCAGTACTTC. Translating it yields CASSPGPGQGVKGQYF.

The chain couples TRBV4-1 to TRBJ2-4; possibly TRBD2 for D (6 bases). Germline CDR1 is MGHRA and CDR2 is YSYEKL. The CDR3 has 19 amino acids. Trimming cost V 3 bases and J 0 bases, with 21 bases left between them. CDR3 bases: TGCGCCAGCAGCCAGAAAGACTGGAGGGACGCGGTAGCCAAAAACATTCAGTACTTC. This encodes CASSQKDWRDAVAKNIQYF.

V is TRBV21-1 and J is TRBJ1-1; the table's TRBD1 call for D was not verified on the DNA. TRBV21-1 is deemed a pseudogene. CDR3 length: 17 residues. CDR3 amino acids: CASSKVRGWTGDTEAFF. In DNA, the CDR3 is TGTGCCAGCAGCAAAGTGAGGGGTTGGACAGGGGATACTGAAGCTTTCTTT.

This rearrangement joins TRBV9 to TRBJ2-7; 11 bases map to TRBD1. The CDR3 is 17 residues long. The germline CDR1 and CDR2 sequences are SGDLS and YYNGEE. The V gene end was trimmed by 3 bases and the J gene end by 3 bases; junction bases not matched to a gene: 11. The CDR3 region is CASSAGQGALLFYEQYF. CDR3 nucleotides: TGTGCCAGCAGCGCCGGACAGGGGGCATTGTTGTTCTACGAGCAGTACTTC.

This clone was detected a few times. This rearrangement joins TRBV7-9 to TRBJ2-7; 9 bases match TRBD2. The germline CDR1 and CDR2 sequences are SEHNR and FQNEAQ (reference sequence). The V segment lost 8 bases and the J segment 5 bases; nucleotides outside the gene matches: 10. The CDR3 is made up of 14 amino acids. CDR3 loop: CASLDSGRIHEQYF. The CDR3 DNA sequence: TGTGCCAGCTTGGATAGCGGGAGAATCCACGAGCAGTACTTC.

This rearrangement joins TRBV7-9 to TRBJ1-4, with 10 bases aligning to TRBD1. V was clipped by 5 bases and J by 1 base; unmatched bases: 7. From germline, CDR1 is SEHNR and CDR2 FQNEAQ (reference sequence). The CDR3 totals 17 residues. The DNA for the CDR3 is TGTGCCAGCAGCCCCCGGGACAGGGGTGGAACTAATGAAAAACTGTTTTTT. This gives the protein CASSPRDRGGTNEKLFF.

This clone showed up just a few times. This sequence joins TRBV19 and TRBJ1-1; TRBD1 matches at 7 bases. This CDR3 region has 15 residues. CDR1 LNHDA and CDR2 SQIVND come from the germline V gene (reference sequence). V shed 3 bases, J shed 7 bases, and the junction held 11 bases outside the gene matches. CDR3 coding DNA: TGTGCCAGTAGTATTTTTCTTGACAGGGCGGGTGAAGCTTTCTTT. Translating gives CASSIFLDRAGEAFF.

This clone was seen only once. An end of the junction does not agree with germline; a read error may underlie this. The CDR3 region is CASSFLRGGRWDEQFF. CDR3 bases: TGTGCCAGTAGTTTCCTGCGTGGTGGGAGGTGGGATGAGCAGTTCTTC. The chain is built from TRBV27 and TRBJ2-1; D might be TRBD2 (6 bases). The germline gives CDR1 MNHEY, CDR2 SMNVEV (reference sequence). The CDR3 covers 16 residues.